One and the same sample provided the 20 T cell receptor beta chains below, sequenced in a study of T cell responses to AZD1222 COVID-19 vaccine. Here immunoSEQ multiplex PCR was the method, and the copy in TCRdb shows in-frame clones only, minus some. This table has some 250,000 clones, about 94% appearing once. The sequencing used peripheral blood, collected 28 days after the second AZD1222 dose. All receptors derive from an adult who received the AZD1222 COVID-19 vaccine.

This chain connects TRBV7-9 to TRBJ2-5; TRBD2 matches at 15 bases. Germline trimming cut 4 bases from V and 4 bases from J; bases unmatched to any gene: 4. From germline, CDR1 is SEHNR and CDR2 FQNEAQ (reference sequence). The CDR3 spans 16 residues. CDR3 loop: CASSSPGLAGGETQYF. CDR3 coding DNA: TGTGCCAGCAGCTCCCCGGGACTAGCGGGAGGAGAGACCCAGTACTTC.

The chain joins TRBV28 to TRBJ1-3; D is uncertain. CDR3 length: 15 residues. Between the trimmed V and J ends, which lost 1 base and 0 bases, there was a span of 7 bases. The germline V gene has CDR1 MDHEN and CDR2 SYDVKM. The CDR3 DNA reads as TGTGCCAGCAGTTTATTTCCTACCTCTGGAAACACCATATATTTT. Translating it yields CASSLFPTSGNTIYF.

This sequence joins TRBV15 and TRBJ1-2; D uncertain. Trimming shortened V by 0 bases and J by 7 bases, and 6 bases separated the two germline ends. Per the germline V gene, CDR1 is LNHNV and CDR2 is YYDKDF (reference sequence). The CDR3 contains 12 residues. The DNA for the CDR3 is TGTGCCACCAGCAGAGAGTGGGGTGGCTACACCTTC. Protein sequence: CATSREWGGYTF. Variable domain in full (rest from reference TRBV15 and TRBJ1-2): DAMVIQNPRYQVTQFGKPVTLSCSQTLNHNVMYWYQQKSSQAPKLLFHYYDKDFNNEADTPDNFQSRRPNTSFCFLDIRSPGLGDTAMYLCATSREWGGYTFGSGTRLTVV.

The genes are TRBV7-3 and TRBJ2-5, with a possible D match to TRBD2 (5 bases). This CDR3 comprises 15 residues. CDR1 and CDR2 (germline): SGHTA, FQGTGA. V lost 1 base, J lost 4 bases, and 13 bases lay in between. For the CDR3, the DNA is TGTGCCAGCAGCTTAAATGCTCGGGGTGGAGAGACCCAGTACTTC. Residues: CASSLNARGGETQYF.

The chain has TRBV19 and TRBJ2-2, with 7 bases fitting TRBD1. Germline V gene lookup returns CDR1 LNHDA and CDR2 SQIVND (reference sequence). With V trimmed by 8 bases and J by 0 bases, 9 bases remained unmatched. The CDR3 contains 16 residues. CDR3 sequence (DNA): TGTGCCAGTGACGGGGACAGCCATTCGAACACCGGGGAGCTGTTTTTT. Its translation is CASDGDSHSNTGELFF.

This clone was detected once. The chain joins TRBV2 to TRBJ2-2; D remains unclear. V was cut by 6 bases and J by 1 base, with 0 bases left in between. CDR3 length equals 11 residues. Germline assignment: CDR1 SNHLY and CDR2 FYNNEI. DNA of the CDR3: TGTGCCAGCAGGAACACCGGGGAGCTGTTTTTT. This gives the protein CASRNTGELFF.

The gene calls are TRBV6-5 and TRBJ2-1; TRBD1 is a possible D gene (5 bases). The CDR3 is 15 residues long. Trimming took 6 bases from V and 2 from J, leaving 14 bases between them. In germline, CDR1 is MNHEY, CDR2 SVGAGI. DNA of the CDR3: TGTGCCAGCAGGGCCCAGGGAAGACCCTACAATGAGCAGTTCTTC. Its translation is CASRAQGRPYNEQFF.

The chain joins TRBV3-1 (or the pseudogene TRBV3-2) to TRBJ2-2; TRBD1 or TRBD2 may be the D gene (5 bases each). Germline V gene lookup returns CDR1 LGHDT and CDR2 YNNKEL (reference sequence). The length of the CDR3 is 16 residues. The V end lost 4 bases, the J end lost 3 bases, and 15 bases lay between the germline ends. The CDR3 DNA sequence: TGTGCCAGCAGCCCGTACCTCGGGGCCGACACCGGGGAGCTGTTTTTT. As protein: CASSPYLGADTGELFF.

This clone was counted a few times. The genes are TRBV15 and TRBJ2-2, with 8 bases matching TRBD2. Unmatched junction bases numbered 6, after V lost 5 bases and J lost 4 bases. The CDR3 extends over 15 amino acids. CDR1 is LNHNV and CDR2 is YYDKDF in the germline V gene (reference sequence). CDR3 DNA sequence: TGTGCCACCAGCCTGGGGGCGGGGGGCACCGGGGAGCTGTTTTTT. Translating it yields CATSLGAGGTGELFF. The whole variable domain, remainder taken from reference TRBV15 and TRBJ2-2, is DAMVIQNPRYQVTQFGKPVTLSCSQTLNHNVMYWYQQKSSQAPKLLFHYYDKDFNNEADTPDNFQSRRPNTSFCFLDIRSPGLGDTAMYLCATSLGAGGTGELFFGEGSRLTVL.

This chain uses TRBV28 with TRBJ1-4; 7 nucleotides agree with TRBD1. The V and J ends lost 9 bases and 7 bases, in that order; junction bases with no gene match: 14. Germline V gene sequence: CDR1 MDHEN, CDR2 SYDVKM. This CDR3 contains 15 residues. CDR3 nucleotide sequence: TGTGCCAGTATAACTAGGGGGCTAGGGAGTGAAAAACTGTTTTTT. Encoded protein: CASITRGLGSEKLFF.

This chain links TRBV3-1 (or the pseudogene TRBV3-2) with TRBJ1-2; D possibly corresponds to TRBD1 (5 bases). CDR1 is LGHDT and CDR2 is YNNKEL in the germline V gene (reference sequence). The CDR3 sequence is 18 residues long. Trimming took off 1 base at V and 0 bases at J, with 18 bases between the two ends. CDR3 sequence reads: CASSQGTAGSSANYGYTF. The CDR3 DNA reads as TGTGCCAGCAGCCAAGGAACGGCAGGGTCATCAGCTAACTATGGCTACACCTTC.

This chain connects TRBV2 to TRBJ1-3; D might be TRBD1 (5 bases). Germline V gene sequence: CDR1 SNHLY, CDR2 FYNNEI. Trimming stripped 4 bases from V and 0 bases from J, with 10 bases between. This CDR3 has 15 amino acids. The CDR3 sequence is CASSVGRNSGNTIYF. CDR3 nucleotide sequence: TGTGCCAGCAGTGTGGGACGTAACTCTGGAAACACCATATATTTT. Full variable domain (missing parts from reference TRBV2 and TRBJ1-3): EPEVTQTPSHQVTQMGQEVILRCVPISNHLYFYWYRQILGQKVEFLVSFYNNEISEKSEIFDDQFSVERPDGSNFTLKIRSTKLEDSAMYFCASSVGRNSGNTIYFGEGSWLTVV.

The J gene is TRBJ1-1, the V gene TRBV6-2 or TRBV6-3, with 7 bases fitting TRBD1. V gave up 5 bases and J gave up 0 bases; unmatched junction bases: 9. The length of the CDR3 is 16 residues. Germline V gene lookup returns CDR1 MNHEY and CDR2 SVGEGT. CDR3 residues: CASSARDRYLNTEAFF. The CDR3 DNA reads TGTGCCAGCAGTGCCCGGGACAGATATTTGAACACTGAAGCTTTCTTT.

This clone has a single count. The chain has TRBV15 and TRBJ1-6, with TRBD1 as a possible D gene (6 bases). Trimming left V 1 base short and J 8 bases short, with 15 bases between. Germline V CDR1 and CDR2: LNHNV, YYDKDF (reference sequence). The CDR3 runs 16 residues. CDR3 protein: CATSRALSGGDSPLHF. The DNA for the CDR3 is TGTGCCACCAGCAGAGCCCTAAGCGGGGGCGATTCACCCCTCCACTTT.

The chain employs TRBV2 and TRBJ2-1; weak D call: TRBD1 (6 bases). Germline V gene data show CDR1 as SNHLY and CDR2 as FYNNEI. The V and J ends lost 4 bases and 6 bases respectively, with 16 bases between them. The CDR3 runs 15 residues. CDR3 bases: TGTGCCAGCAGTGCTGCCAGGCGAGGGGGCAATGAGCAGTTCTTC. It yields the protein CASSAARRGGNEQFF.

This chain uses TRBV11-1 with TRBJ2-7, with D possibly being TRBD2 (6 bases). CDR3 length equals 15 residues. V lost 5 bases and J lost 3, with 17 bases in between. Germline V gene data show CDR1 as SGHAT and CDR2 as FQDESV (reference sequence). CDR3 nucleotide sequence: TGTGCCAGCAGCCCGCCCAGCGGGCGAATCTACGAGCAGTACTTC. This codes for CASSPPSGRIYEQYF.

This clone turned up a few times. V gene TRBV28 combines with J gene TRBJ2-7; 7 nucleotides line up with TRBD1. The ends lost 4 bases at V and 5 bases at J; junction bases unmatched: 5. CDR3 length equals 13 residues. The germline V gene has CDR1 MDHEN and CDR2 SYDVKM. CDR3 in amino acids: CASSSRQGHEQYF. In DNA form, the CDR3 reads TGTGCCAGCAGTTCAAGACAGGGCCACGAGCAGTACTTC. Full variable domain (remainder filled in from reference TRBV28 and TRBJ2-7): DVKVTQSSRYLVKRTGEKVFLECVQDMDHENMFWYRQDPGLGLRLIYFSYDVKMKEKGDIPEGYSVSREKKERFSLILESASTNQTSMYLCASSSRQGHEQYFGPGTRLTVT.

The CDR3: CASSLGQAGLGNQPQHF. The CDR3, as DNA: TGTGCCAGCAGTCTTGGACAGGCAGGTCTTGGCAATCAGCCCCAGCATTTT. The chain combines TRBV28 with TRBJ1-5; 7 bases fit TRBD1. After removal of 5 bases from V and 2 bases from J, the junction contained 12 bases not matched to a gene. CDR1 is MDHEN, CDR2 SYDVKM, per germline. There are 17 residues in the CDR3.

A remark on this clone: Other DNA sequences in the same sample also yield this CDR3. The chain recombines TRBV2 with TRBJ1-2, with D hard to call. Trimming shortened V by 3 bases and J by 4 bases, and 9 bases separated the two germline ends. Looked up from germline, CDR1 is SNHLY and CDR2 is FYNNEI. The CDR3 length is 13 residues. The CDR3 sequence is CASSEEGAYGYTF. CDR3 nucleotide sequence: TGTGCCAGCAGTGAGGAGGGAGCCTATGGCTACACCTTC. The entire variable domain, with the rest obtained from reference TRBV2 and TRBJ1-2, is as follows: EPEVTQTPSHQVTQMGQEVILRCVPISNHLYFYWYRQILGQKVEFLVSFYNNEISEKSEIFDDQFSVERPDGSNFTLKIRSTKLEDSAMYFCASSEEGAYGYTFGSGTRLTVV.

The chain uses TRBV18 and TRBJ1-1; D remains unclear. V was clipped by 3 bases and J by 0 bases, with 11 bases between them. CDR1 and CDR2 (germline): KGHSH, LQKENI. The CDR3 covers 15 residues. The CDR3 coding sequence is TGTGCCAGCTCACCGACGGCGGGCATGAACACTGAAGCTTTCTTT. Amino acid sequence: CASSPTAGMNTEAFF.